A single sample gave rise to the 13 T cell receptor beta chains below, sequenced in a study of blood T cell repertoires in COVID-19. TCRdb's copy holds only in-frame clones and misses some; the assay was immunoSEQ multiplex PCR. Found here are about 380,000 clones, approximately 80% of them singletons; the top ten hold 1.1%. Sequenced input: peripheral blood. The source of these receptors is a human donor with acute or convalescent COVID-19. The donor label of this sample is uncertain.

This rearrangement joins TRBV3-1 (or the pseudogene TRBV3-2) to TRBJ1-1; 9 bases fit TRBD1. CDR3 length equals 15 residues. CDR1 is LGHDT and CDR2 is YNNKEL in the germline V gene (reference sequence). V lost 6 bases and J lost 0; bases outside the gene matches: 5. CDR3 loop: CASSLTGGLNTEAFF. The DNA for the CDR3 is TGTGCCAGCAGTCTCACAGGGGGCCTGAACACTGAAGCTTTCTTT.

The CDR3 spells CASSTTSGGAKNIQYF. The CDR3 coding sequence is TGTGCCAGCTCAACTACTAGCGGGGGAGCCAAAAACATTCAGTACTTC. This sequence joins TRBV18 and TRBJ2-4; 11 bases are a match to TRBD2. The CDR3 contains 16 residues. With V trimmed by 5 bases and J by 0 bases, 3 bases remained unmatched. Germline V gene lookup returns CDR1 KGHSH and CDR2 LQKENI.

This clone has a single count. This chain uses TRBV2 with TRBJ2-7; the match to TRBD1 covers 9 bases. The J segment lost 2 bases and the V segment lost 5 bases, leaving 4 bases of the junction unmatched. This CDR3 comprises 14 residues. Germline CDR1 SNHLY, CDR2 FYNNEI. The CDR3 coding sequence is TGTGCCAGCAGTAAAGGGGACAGGGCCTACGAGCAGTACTTC. Protein: CASSKGDRAYEQYF.

CDR3 sequence: CASSLVRQIYNEQFF. CDR3 coding DNA: TGTGCCAGCAGCTTAGTGAGACAGATTTACAATGAGCAGTTCTTC. The genes are TRBV7-9 and TRBJ2-1; a possible D gene is TRBD1 (5 bases). V lost 1 base, J lost 4 bases, and 11 bases lay in between. The CDR3 totals 15 residues. Germline V lookup: CDR1 SEHNR, CDR2 FQNEAQ (reference sequence).

This chain connects TRBV5-1 to TRBJ2-7; maybe TRBD2 (5 bases). The germline V gene encodes CDR1 SGHRS and CDR2 YFSETQ. V dropped 6 bases and J dropped 2 bases, with 15 bases sitting between them. The CDR3 is 14 residues long. Here the CDR3 DNA reads TGCGCCAGCACCGTCCGGTCGGGGACCTACGAGCAGTACTTC. This codes for CASTVRSGTYEQYF.

The rearrangement links TRBV4-2 to TRBJ1-5; 8 bases map to TRBD1. CDR1 and CDR2 from the germline V gene are LGHNA and YNFKEQ. The CDR3 sequence is 16 residues long. Trimming removed 5 bases from V and 0 bases from J; junction bases left unmatched: 6. The CDR3 sequence is CASSATGGYSNQPQHF. CDR3 nucleotides: TGTGCCAGCAGCGCTACAGGGGGTTATAGCAATCAGCCCCAGCATTTT.

The rearrangement joins TRBV2 to TRBJ2-3, with 8 bases identical to TRBD1. Germline CDR1 is SNHLY and CDR2 is FYNNEI. J was trimmed by 0 bases and V by 5 bases; bases with no gene match: 4. CDR3 length: 15 residues. The CDR3 DNA sequence: TGTGCCAGCAGTTCGACAGGGGTTAGCACAGATACGCAGTATTTT. Translated, it gives CASSSTGVSTDTQYF.

The V call is TRBV2, the J call TRBJ2-7, with a weak D call TRBD1 (5 bases). The V end lost 8 bases, the J end lost 6 bases, and 23 bases lay between the germline ends. Germline loops: CDR1 SNHLY, CDR2 FYNNEI. This CDR3 spans 15 amino acids. The CDR3 sequence is CASRVINTRDFEQYF. The CDR3, as DNA: TGTGCCAGCCGGGTCATAAATACCAGGGATTTCGAGCAGTACTTC.

The V and J genes are TRBV5-1 and TRBJ1-1; D is unresolved. Looked up from germline, CDR1 is SGHRS and CDR2 is YFSETQ. CDR3 length equals 14 residues. The V end lost 5 bases, the J end lost 3 bases, and 14 bases lay between the germline ends. The CDR3 reads CASSPLTSDTEAFF. The DNA for the CDR3 is TGCGCCAGCAGTCCCCTGACTTCGGACACTGAAGCTTTCTTT.

The chain has TRBV5-1 and TRBJ1-1; a weak D match, TRBD1 (6 bases). The CDR3 has 15 residues. Trimming shortened V by 4 bases and J by 2 bases, and 15 bases separated the two germline ends. Germline V gene lookup returns CDR1 SGHRS and CDR2 YFSETQ. The CDR3 reads CASSKYQGINTEAFF. The CDR3 nucleotides are TGCGCCAGCAGCAAATATCAGGGGATAAACACTGAAGCTTTCTTT.

This chain joins TRBV3-1 (or the pseudogene TRBV3-2) and TRBJ2-3; D is uncertain. Trimming removed 4 bases from V and 3 bases from J, with 14 bases in between. This CDR3 has 15 amino acids. Germline V gives CDR1 LGHDT, CDR2 YNNKEL (reference sequence). CDR3 coding DNA: TGTGCCAGCAGCCCCCAGGTGCTGGGTACAGATACGCAGTATTTT. Protein: CASSPQVLGTDTQYF.

This clone was recorded once. The genes are TRBV7-9 and TRBJ1-2, with D unresolved. The germline gives CDR1 SEHNR, CDR2 FQNEAQ (reference sequence). The CDR3 length is 14 residues. The V gene lost 6 bases and the J gene lost 7 bases, with 18 bases spanning the gap. The CDR3 nucleotides are TGTGCCAGCAGTCTCATCACCCCTCGAGGTGGCTACACCTTC. Protein: CASSLITPRGGYTF.

This sequence joins TRBV10-2 and TRBJ1-5; 10 nucleotides align to TRBD1. The CDR3 runs to 15 residues. The V gene end was trimmed by 6 bases and the J gene end by 2 bases; junction bases not matched to a gene: 4. From germline, CDR1 is WSHSY and CDR2 SAAADI. The CDR3 sequence: CASRPGTGGNQPQHF. CDR3 bases: TGCGCCAGCAGACCTGGGACAGGGGGCAATCAGCCCCAGCATTTT.